This TCR beta chain was sequenced during a study of blood T cell repertoires in COVID-19. TCRdb keeps only in-frame clones here, not all; method: immunoSEQ multiplex PCR. Among nearly 40,000 clones, over 65% were seen once, and the ten largest hold about 14%. CDR1 is LNHDA and CDR2 is SQIVND in the germline V gene (reference sequence). V was shortened by 5 bases and J by 1 base, with 11 bases between the two germline ends. The CDR3 runs 14 residues. Sequencing used peripheral blood. The sequence derives from a man aged 45-60 years with active or convalescent COVID-19. The rearrangement uses TRBV19 and TRBJ2-5; possible D gene TRBD1, 5 bases. In DNA, the CDR3 is TGTGCCAGTAGTCATCAGGGTTCCCAAGAGACCCAGTACTTC. Its translation: CASSHQGSQETQYF.